These 26 T cell receptor beta chains were all obtained from the same sample, sequenced in a study of shared clonotypes between healthy human individuals. This table comes from immunoSEQ multiplex PCR, and its TCRdb copy is limited to in-frame clones, with some not included. This table has around 1.9 million clones, about 92% appearing once. Naivety among CD8 cells was defined by CD45RO negativity and positive CCR7 selection, thereby excluding terminally differentiated effector memory CD45RA+ cells. The specimen sequenced was naive CD8+ T cells from PBMCs. All receptors derive from a man between 18 and 29 years old in good health. Some clones in this sample may be carry-over from other donors' samples.

V usage is TRBV5-6 and J usage is TRBJ2-7, with D perhaps TRBD1 or TRBD2 (6 bases each). This CDR3 comprises 14 residues. The germline V and J ends were trimmed by 0 bases and 4 bases, with 11 bases remaining between them. The germline V gene has CDR1 SGHDT and CDR2 YYEEEE. The CDR3 loop is CASSLGRGDYEQYF. The CDR3 bases are TGTGCCAGCAGCTTGGGGAGGGGGGATTACGAGCAGTACTTC.

V gene TRBV27 combines with J gene TRBJ2-3, with 13 bases lining up with TRBD2. Germline V gene data show CDR1 as MNHEY and CDR2 as SMNVEV (reference sequence). The V and J ends lost 5 bases and 4 bases, in that order; junction bases with no gene match: 6. The CDR3 spans 16 residues. Written as DNA, the CDR3 is TGTGCCAGCAGTCTTGGACTAGCGGGAGTCCCAGATACGCAGTATTTT. As protein: CASSLGLAGVPDTQYF.

This clone was seen only once. The genes are TRBV29-1 and TRBJ2-1, with 10 nucleotides matching TRBD1. CDR1 is SQVTM and CDR2 is ANQGSEA in the germline V gene. V was clipped by 7 bases and J by 3 bases; unmatched bases: 6. CDR3 length: 14 amino acids. CDR3: CSAPGQGNYNEQFF. The CDR3 nucleotides read TGCAGCGCGCCGGGACAGGGGAACTACAATGAGCAGTTCTTC.

The chain uses TRBV6-6 and TRBJ2-7; no definite D call. CDR1 and CDR2 from the germline V gene are MNHNY and SVGAGI (reference sequence). The CDR3 loop spans 16 amino acids. Trimming took 0 bases from V and 4 from J, leaving 16 bases between them. DNA for the CDR3: TGTGCCAGCAGTTACTCGTCCAGCACCACTCAATACGAGCAGTACTTC. This sequence encodes CASSYSSSTTQYEQYF.

As concerns this clone: This same CDR3 is encoded by further DNA sequences in the sample. The rearrangement links TRBV27 to TRBJ1-2; D is unclear. The V end lost 5 bases, the J end lost 2 bases, and 6 bases lay between the germline ends. Germline V CDR1 and CDR2: MNHEY, SMNVEV (reference sequence). This CDR3 region has 12 residues. CDR3 in amino acids: CASSPNNYGYTF. The CDR3 DNA is TGTGCCAGCAGTCCAAACAACTATGGCTACACCTTC.

The V and J genes are TRBV27 and TRBJ2-1; 7 nucleotides match TRBD1. V gave up 5 bases and J gave up 6 bases; unmatched junction bases: 10. The length of the CDR3 is 15 residues. The germline V gene encodes CDR1 MNHEY and CDR2 SMNVEV (reference sequence). Here the CDR3 DNA reads TGTGCCAGCAGTCGGGGATTAGGACAGGCCAATGAGCAGTTCTTC. Translating gives CASSRGLGQANEQFF.

The J gene is TRBJ2-1, the V gene TRBV19; 10 bases align to TRBD1. This CDR3 has 15 residues. From germline, CDR1 is LNHDA and CDR2 SQIVND (reference sequence). The junction had 8 bases not matched to a gene; V was cut back by 4 bases and J by 8 bases. CDR3 sequence reads: CASSTRQGAGDEQFF. DNA for the CDR3: TGTGCCAGTAGTACGCGACAGGGGGCAGGAGATGAGCAGTTCTTC.

A word on this clone: This sample includes further DNA sequences coding for the same CDR3. The chain combines TRBV28 with TRBJ2-7, with 10 bases fitting TRBD1. Trimming took 4 bases from V and 3 from J; bases not matched to a gene: 0. This CDR3 is 13 amino acids long. Germline V gives CDR1 MDHEN, CDR2 SYDVKM. CDR3 amino acids: CASSWTGGYEQYF. The DNA for the CDR3 is TGTGCCAGCAGTTGGACAGGGGGCTACGAGCAGTACTTC. Full variable domain (missing parts from reference TRBV28 and TRBJ2-7): DVKVTQSSRYLVKRTGEKVFLECVQDMDHENMFWYRQDPGLGLRLIYFSYDVKMKEKGDIPEGYSVSREKKERFSLILESASTNQTSMYLCASSWTGGYEQYFGPGTRLTVT.

V usage is TRBV19 and J usage is TRBJ1-1; the match to TRBD1 covers 9 bases. The germline gives CDR1 LNHDA, CDR2 SQIVND (reference sequence). The CDR3 consists of 13 residues. V shed 8 bases, J shed 7 bases, and the junction held 8 bases outside the gene matches. Here the CDR3 reads CASGTRDRDEAFF. The CDR3 DNA reads as TGTGCCAGTGGGACACGGGACAGGGATGAAGCTTTCTTT.

V usage is TRBV28 and J usage is TRBJ1-5, with D hard to call. Germline V gene sequence: CDR1 MDHEN, CDR2 SYDVKM. CDR3 length equals 13 residues. The V and J ends lost 5 bases and 7 bases respectively, with 12 bases between them. CDR3 coding DNA: TGTGCCAGCAGTATACGGTTCTCGCAGCCCCAGCATTTT. Translating it yields CASSIRFSQPQHF.

The chain carries TRBV10-3 and TRBJ1-5; 8 nucleotides agree with TRBD1. The CDR3 totals 13 residues. The germline V gene has CDR1 ENHRY and CDR2 SYGVKD. V was pared by 10 bases and J by 6 bases, with 8 bases of the junction left unmatched. The CDR3 loop reads CANRQGIGQPQHF. The CDR3 DNA follows: TGTGCCAACCGACAGGGGATCGGTCAGCCCCAGCATTTT.

The CDR3 nucleotides are TGTGCCAGCAGCTTGGGGGGACCAGATACGCAGTATTTT. Protein: CASSLGGPDTQYF. The rearrangement joins TRBV5-6 to TRBJ2-3; either TRBD1 or TRBD2 may supply D (5 bases each). V gave up 0 bases and J gave up 4 bases, with 6 bases separating them. The CDR3 consists of 13 residues. Germline V gene sequence: CDR1 SGHDT, CDR2 YYEEEE.

A remark on this clone: The same CDR3 arises from other DNA sequences in this sample as well. V usage is TRBV9 and J usage is TRBJ2-7; D is undetermined. Deletions cut 0 bases from V and 4 bases from J, with 11 bases between. Germline V gives CDR1 SGDLS, CDR2 YYNGEE. The CDR3 is made up of 14 amino acids. Written as DNA, the CDR3 is TGTGCCAGCAGCGTAGGTAGGGAATTGTACGAGCAGTACTTC. It codes for CASSVGRELYEQYF.

The chain combines TRBV7-9 with TRBJ2-7; D is ambiguous. This CDR3 has 14 residues. Germline assignment: CDR1 SEHNR and CDR2 FQNEAQ (reference sequence). V was clipped by 2 bases and J by 4 bases, with 12 bases between them. The CDR3 DNA sequence: TGTGCCAGCAGCTTACCCTCGGACCCTTACGAGCAGTACTTC. Translating gives CASSLPSDPYEQYF.

Comments on this clone: Other nucleotide sequences in the sample specify the same CDR3. The J gene is TRBJ2-1, the V gene TRBV27; no clear D gene. Germline lookup yields CDR1 MNHEY and CDR2 SMNVEV (reference sequence). The CDR3 totals 11 residues. V was clipped by 4 bases and J by 8 bases, with 6 bases between them. CDR3 bases: TGTGCCAGCAGTTCAGGCCATGAGCAGTTCTTC. Protein product: CASSSGHEQFF.

The chain carries TRBV28 and TRBJ2-7, with 8 bases lining up with TRBD2. The CDR3 runs 14 residues. Germline V gives CDR1 MDHEN, CDR2 SYDVKM. J gave up 0 bases and V 6 bases, and 4 bases lay outside the gene matches. The chain's CDR3 is CASRLADFSYEQYF. Written as DNA, the CDR3 is TGTGCCAGCAGACTAGCGGACTTCTCCTACGAGCAGTACTTC.

The rearrangement uses TRBV7-9 and TRBJ2-2; the match to TRBD2 covers 9 bases. This CDR3 contains 17 residues. Unmatched junction bases numbered 13, after V lost 4 bases and J lost 7 bases. The germline CDR1 and CDR2 sequences are SEHNR and FQNEAQ (reference sequence). In nucleotides, the CDR3 is TGTGCCAGCAGCTCGCCCTATGGTCCTAGCGGGGACGGGGAGCTGTTTTTT. Protein sequence: CASSSPYGPSGDGELFF.

This sequence joins TRBV29-1 and TRBJ2-1, with TRBD2 matching over 13 bases. Unmatched junction bases numbered 15, after V lost 8 bases and J lost 5 bases. CDR3 length equals 17 residues. Germline values: CDR1 SQVTM, CDR2 ANQGSEA. The CDR3 is CSFRGLAGPVGHNEQFF. The DNA for the CDR3 is TGCAGCTTTAGGGGACTAGCGGGGCCCGTGGGCCACAATGAGCAGTTCTTC.

This clone showed up just once. The J gene is TRBJ2-4, the V gene TRBV27, with 9 bases identical to TRBD1. The germline V gene encodes CDR1 MNHEY and CDR2 SMNVEV (reference sequence). With V trimmed by 7 bases and J by 7 bases, 5 bases remained unmatched. This CDR3 is 13 amino acids long. The DNA of the CDR3 is TGTGCCAGCACGGACAGGGGAATTAACATTCAGTACTTC. Its translation is CASTDRGINIQYF.

This chain uses TRBV6-5 with TRBJ2-3; TRBD1 agrees at 7 bases. This CDR3 has 15 residues. V was pared by 2 bases and J by 6 bases, with 8 bases of the junction left unmatched. CDR1 MNHEY and CDR2 SVGAGI come from the germline V gene. CDR3 nucleotides: TGTGCCAGCAGTTACACTCGGGGACAGTACGATACGCAGTATTTT. The encoded protein is CASSYTRGQYDTQYF.

The chain employs TRBV11-2 and TRBJ2-2, with D unresolved. Germline V lookup: CDR1 SGHAT, CDR2 FQNNGV. This CDR3 has 14 residues. With 5 bases removed from V and 8 bases from J, the gap between germline ends came to 15 bases. DNA for the CDR3: TGTGCCAGCAGCCCCTCCCGCGGCTTAGGGGAGCTGTTTTTT. Its protein product is CASSPSRGLGELFF.

Regarding this clone: This sample also contains other DNA sequences that code for the same CDR3. The V gene is TRBV9, the J gene TRBJ2-3, with D perhaps being TRBD1 or TRBD2 (6 bases each). Trimming took 3 bases from V and 0 from J, leaving 8 bases between them. The CDR3 consists of 14 residues. The V gene's germline CDR1 is SGDLS and CDR2 YYNGEE. CDR3 DNA: TGTGCCAGCAGCGAAGGGGGGAGCACAGATACGCAGTATTTT. This gives the protein CASSEGGSTDTQYF.

DNA for the CDR3: TGTGCCAGCAGCCCTAAAGGGAACACTGAAGCTTTCTTT. This translates into CASSPKGNTEAFF. The V call is TRBV9, the J call TRBJ1-1; D is unclear. Germline loops: CDR1 SGDLS, CDR2 YYNGEE. The CDR3 loop spans 13 amino acids. V was shortened by 4 bases and J by 1 base, with 8 bases between the two germline ends.

For the CDR3, the DNA is TGCGCCAGCAGCCCGACTAGCGGGACCCACTACGAGCAGTACTTC. Its translation is CASSPTSGTHYEQYF. The chain is built from TRBV5-1 and TRBJ2-7; 11 nucleotides agree with TRBD2. Germline V gene data show CDR1 as SGHRS and CDR2 as YFSETQ. Trimming removed 4 bases from V and 3 bases from J; junction bases left unmatched: 6. The CDR3 sequence is 15 residues long.

The J gene is TRBJ2-5, the V gene TRBV21-1; the DNA was not compared with TRBD1, the D call given in the table. TRBV21-1 is termed a pseudogene. This CDR3 is built from 14 residues. CDR3 sequence (DNA): TGTGCCAGCAGCAAGGTGGGCAGCCAAGAGACCCAGTACTTC. This codes for CASSKVGSQETQYF.

The rearrangement joins TRBV10-2 to TRBJ2-7; a weak D match, TRBD1 (5 bases). CDR1 is WSHSY, CDR2 SAAADI, per germline. This CDR3 region has 14 residues. The V and J ends lost 3 bases and 0 bases respectively, with 9 bases between them. The CDR3 DNA reads TGCGCCAGCAGTGAACAGGACGGCTCCTACGAGCAGTACTTC. Encoded protein: CASSEQDGSYEQYF.